Listed below are T cell receptor beta chains from one sample, sequenced in a study of shared clonotypes between healthy human individuals. Using immunoSEQ multiplex PCR, the repertoire was profiled, and TCRdb retains in-frame clones only, with some absent. The table shows some 2 million clones, with approximately 94% occurring only once. Sequencing used naive CD8+ T cells sorted from blood. These TCRs come from a man younger than 35 in good health. CDR3s include the opening cysteine and the closing phenylalanine or tryptophan.

V gene,CDR3 protein
TRBV7-8,CASSLYRADYGYTF
TRBV11-2,CASSQGRGTVEQYF
TRBV15,CATSRDWGQSVNYGYTF
TRBV14,CASSQDSSFDRDTQYF
TRBV9,CASSVEGEGAGNTIYF
TRBV7-9,CASSSELGGYNEQFF
TRBV28,CASRLNGGSYEQYF
TRBV28,CASSLTGGNNEQFF
TRBV2,CASREQGANGELFF
TRBV6-1,CASSERDSYEQYF
TRBV6-1,CASSELLGGAGVETQYF
TRBV30,CAWTAQAPLHSNYGYTF
TRBV7-9,CASSLREGTEETQYF